The clone carrying this TCR beta chain has just a few counts. Its antigen remains unknown. The sample is drawn from a study of identical twins. Study-level findings and limits: Out-of-frame beta sequences exhibited a weaker degree of excess twin sharing. High-abundance cord blood beta clonotypes had fewer insertions; memory repertoires showed none. Researchers caution that invariant MAIT and iNKT cells could partly confound zero-insertion analyses.

cDNA carried unique molecular identifiers, and a universal primer site was added by template switching. TCRdb independently ran MiXCR on the 5' RACE reads; one entry per CDR3 protein. The sample records approximately 260,000 distinct CDR3 sequences, about 14% being singletons. The CDR3 loop spans 18 amino acids. The junction had 17 bases not matched to a gene; V was cut back by 6 bases and J by 5 bases. Germline CDR1 reads DFQATT; CDR2 reads SNEGSKA (reference sequence). Sample: memory (CD45RO+) T cells sorted from blood. The origin of this receptor is a woman aged 18 to 35 in good health. The chain is built from TRBV20-1 and TRBJ2-5; 14 bases are a match to TRBD2. For the CDR3, the DNA is TGCAGTGCCACTAACCCGACTAGCGGGGGGGCCAGACGTGAGACCCAGTACTTC. Translation: CSATNPTSGGARRETQYF.